A single sample is the source of the 3 T cell receptor beta chains below, sequenced in a study of shared clonotypes between healthy human individuals. Data came from immunoSEQ multiplex PCR; TCRdb stores just in-frame clones and leaves some out. The repertoire holds a few million clones, with over 90% as singletons. The sequencing sample was made of naive CD4+ T cells from PBMCs. Subset in this sample: CD45RA+ positively selected. These receptors all stem from a man aged 18 to 30 in good health. Some clones in this sample may be carry-over from other donors' samples.

V usage is TRBV29-1 and J usage is TRBJ2-7; 9 nucleotides align to TRBD2. Germline values: CDR1 SQVTM, CDR2 ANQGSEA. V lost 4 bases to trimming and J lost 5 bases; unmatched junction nucleotides: 9. This CDR3 comprises 14 residues. Written as DNA, the CDR3 is TGCAGCGTTGGAACTCGACTAGCGGTGGACGAGCAGTACTTC. This gives the protein CSVGTRLAVDEQYF.

V gene TRBV19 combines with J gene TRBJ2-6, with TRBD1 matching over 8 bases. The CDR3 is 17 residues long. With 4 bases clipped from V and 3 bases from J, the junction kept 8 bases outside the gene matches. Looked up from germline, CDR1 is LNHDA and CDR2 is SQIVND (reference sequence). The CDR3 loop is CASSRDTGGGGANVLTF. The CDR3 DNA follows: TGTGCCAGTAGTAGGGACACAGGGGGAGGTGGGGCCAACGTCCTGACTTTC.

This rearrangement joins TRBV4-1 to TRBJ2-5; either TRBD1 or TRBD2 may fit D (5 bases each). Germline assignment: CDR1 MGHRA and CDR2 YSYEKL. Trimming left V 1 base short and J 4 bases short, with 13 bases between. This CDR3 contains 15 residues. The CDR3 region is CASSQASYGGETQYF. The DNA of the CDR3 is TGCGCCAGCAGCCAAGCCTCCTATGGGGGAGAGACCCAGTACTTC.